Listed below are T cell receptor beta chains from one sample, sequenced in a study of T-cell memory formation after mild COVID-19. TCRdb passed the 5' RACE reads through MiXCR, listing each CDR3 protein once. This sample has roughly 370,000 distinct CDR3 sequences; 16% occur once, and the top ten carry under 25%. The sequenced material came from PBMCs or a T cell subset sorted from them (not recorded which). These receptors were taken from a man aged 18 to 30 who had mild COVID-19 (a few samples of this study predate the infection). Cell type and time point are not known. CDR3s include the opening cysteine and the closing phenylalanine or tryptophan. D genes are given only for firm matches. The size field is filled for only some rows; it gives once, few, many or a size class.

>-|TRBJ2-1|TRBD1|TRBV6-2/TRBV6-3
CASRSGTGRNEQFF
TGTGCCAGCAGATCCGGGACAGGGAGGAATGAGCAGTTCTTC
>many|TRBJ2-2|-|TRBV5-1
CASSLEGTNTGELFF
TGCGCCAGCAGCTTGGAGGGGACCAACACCGGGGAGCTGTTTTTT
>-|TRBJ2-3|-|TRBV5-1
CASSLAVSGSTDTQYF
TGCGCCAGCAGCTTGGCCGTTTCAGGGAGCACAGATACGCAGTATTTT
>many|TRBJ2-1|TRBD2|TRBV7-6
CASSLGGGAWDEQFF
TGTGCCAGCAGCTTAGGCGGGGGGGCCTGGGATGAGCAGTTCTTC
>many|TRBJ2-1|-|TRBV5-5
CASSLAPLHGDEQFF
TGTGCCAGCAGCTTGGCGCCCCTGCACGGGGATGAGCAGTTCTTC
>few|TRBJ2-4|-|TRBV5-5
CASSFPLAKNIQYF
TGTGCCAGCAGCTTTCCCCTGGCCAAAAACATTCAGTACTTC
>-|TRBJ1-1|-|TRBV5-1
CASSLGPRKPNTEAFF
TGCGCCAGCAGCTTGGGTCCCAGGAAGCCGAACACTGAAGCTTTCTTT
>many|TRBJ2-3|-|TRBV5-1
CASRFGTSTDTQYF
TGCGCCAGCAGATTCGGGACTTCCACAGATACGCAGTATTTT
>-|TRBJ1-1|TRBD1|TRBV4-2
CASSQVGTGARTEAFF
TGTGCCAGCAGCCAAGTTGGGACAGGGGCGCGCACTGAAGCTTTCTTT
>medium-sized|TRBJ1-5|-|TRBV7-9
CASSSYEGGYSNQPQHF
TGTGCCAGCAGCAGTTACGAAGGGGGATATAGCAATCAGCCCCAGCATTTT
>-|TRBJ2-7|-|TRBV6-2/TRBV6-3
CASSLSRGRYEQYF
TGTGCCAGCAGCCTAAGCCGGGGCCGTTACGAGCAGTACTTC
>many|TRBJ2-5|-|TRBV11-2
CASSRVNQETQYF
TGTGCCAGCAGCCGTGTGAACCAAGAGACCCAGTACTTC
>-|TRBJ2-2|TRBD1|TRBV11-2
CASSSLRGSGELFF
TGTGCCAGCAGCTCTCTCAGGGGGAGCGGGGAGCTGTTTTTT
>-|TRBJ2-5|-|TRBV20-1
CSARDRGETQYF
TGCAGTGCTAGAGATCGGGGGGAGACCCAGTACTTC
>-|TRBJ2-3|TRBD2|TRBV7-2
CASSLFSPGGGTDTQYF
TGTGCCAGCAGCTTATTCTCTCCGGGGGGAGGCACAGATACGCAGTATTTT
>few|TRBJ1-6|-|TRBV2
CASSEELYSPLHF
TGTGCCAGCAGTGAGGAACTTTATTCACCCCTCCACTTT
>-|TRBJ1-1|-|TRBV5-1
CASSLGPREGDEAFF
TGCGCCAGCAGCTTGGGACCCAGGGAGGGGGACGAAGCTTTCTTT
>-|TRBJ2-5|TRBD2|TRBV18
CASSPWTSYQETQYF
TGTGCCAGCTCACCGTGGACTAGCTACCAAGAGACCCAGTACTTC
>-|TRBJ2-5|TRBD2|TRBV7-2
CASSSDSGVSGQETQYF
TGTGCCAGCAGCTCCGATAGCGGGGTTTCGGGGCAAGAGACCCAGTACTTC
>few|TRBJ1-4|TRBD1|TRBV28
CASSLFISAGGSEKLFF
TGTGCCAGCAGTTTATTTATTAGCGCAGGGGGTAGCGAAAAACTGTTTTTT
>few|TRBJ2-5|TRBD1|TRBV7-2
CASSFSGGYPQYF
TGTGCCAGCAGCTTCTCAGGGGGCTATCCCCAGTACTTC
>many|TRBJ2-1|TRBD2|TRBV6-5
CASSYSSGGYNEQFF
TGTGCCAGCAGTTACTCTAGCGGGGGATACAATGAGCAGTTCTTC
>many|TRBJ1-2|-|TRBV20-1
CSASSGAGGGYTF
TGCAGTGCTAGTAGCGGGGCAGGCGGCGGCTACACCTTC
>few|TRBJ1-1|TRBD1|TRBV6-6
CASDRQGLNTEAFF
TGTGCCAGCGATCGACAGGGTTTGAACACTGAAGCTTTCTTT
>few|TRBJ2-1|TRBD1|TRBV29-1
CSVDLWGQGRNEQFF
TGCAGCGTTGATTTATGGGGACAGGGTAGGAATGAGCAGTTCTTC
>-|TRBJ1-1|-|TRBV25-1
CASSEGWMDAEAFF
TGTGCCAGCAGTGAGGGTTGGATGGACGCTGAAGCTTTCTTT
>few|TRBJ2-2|TRBD2|TRBV4-3
CASRPVAGGRGELFF
TGCGCCAGCAGGCCAGTAGCGGGGGGACGCGGGGAGCTGTTTTTT
>-|TRBJ2-3|-|TRBV14
CASSQEGQWTDTQYF
TGTGCCAGCAGCCAAGAAGGGCAGTGGACAGATACGCAGTATTTT
>few|TRBJ2-1|TRBD2|TRBV11-3
CASSKGLAGGIIEQFF
TGTGCCAGCAGCAAGGGGCTAGCGGGGGGCATCATTGAGCAGTTCTTC
>-|TRBJ1-6|-|TRBV3-1
CASSQVPYNSPLHF
TGTGCCAGCAGCCAAGTCCCCTATAATTCACCCCTCCACTTT
>-|TRBJ2-5|TRBD2|TRBV2
CASSLMGGGRETQYF
TGTGCCAGCAGTCTCATGGGCGGGGGAAGGGAGACCCAGTACTTC
>once|TRBJ1-6|-|TRBV6-5
CASSYDGGSSYNSPLHF
TGTGCCAGCAGTTACGATGGAGGAAGCTCCTATAATTCACCCCTCCACTTT
>few|TRBJ1-2|-|TRBV5-4
CASSPGRAPLGYTF
TGTGCCAGCAGCCCAGGCAGGGCGCCGCTGGGCTACACCTTC
>few|TRBJ2-2|TRBD1|TRBV4-1
CASSQWTGGNTGELFF
TGCGCCAGCAGCCAATGGACAGGGGGGAACACCGGGGAGCTGTTTTTT
>many|TRBJ2-5|-|TRBV6-2/TRBV6-3
CASSYSTEKETQYF
TGTGCCAGCAGTTACTCTACAGAGAAAGAGACCCAGTACTTC
>few|TRBJ1-1|-|TRBV6-5
CASSYSLAEMNTEAFF
TGTGCCAGCAGTTACTCCTTGGCAGAAATGAACACTGAAGCTTTCTTT
>-|TRBJ1-2|-|TRBV5-5
CASSLIAGNYGYTF
TGTGCCAGCAGCCTAATTGCAGGGAACTATGGCTACACCTTC
>few|TRBJ2-5|TRBD1|TRBV24-1
CATSAGTGWQETQYF
TGTGCCACCAGTGCGGGGACAGGGTGGCAAGAGACCCAGTACTTC
>-|TRBJ2-3|-|TRBV6-6
CASSRLFDADTQYF
TGTGCCAGCAGCCGTTTATTCGACGCGGATACGCAGTATTTT
>few|TRBJ1-4|TRBD1|TRBV4-2
CASSHSQGELFF
TGTGCCAGCAGCCACAGTCAGGGGGAACTGTTTTTT
>-|TRBJ1-5|-|TRBV5-1
CASSLEAGNQPQHF
TGCGCCAGCAGCTTGGAAGCAGGGAATCAGCCCCAGCATTTT
>-|TRBJ1-1|-|TRBV6-1
CASRGYNRVTEAFF
TGTGCCAGCAGAGGATACAACAGGGTAACTGAAGCTTTCTTT
>few|TRBJ2-2|-|TRBV12-3/TRBV12-4
CASSRQPSGELFF
TGTGCCAGCAGTCGACAGCCGTCCGGGGAGCTGTTTTTT
>-|TRBJ1-2|-|TRBV19
CASSFRRVGYTF
TGTGCCAGTAGTTTTCGGCGAGTCGGCTACACCTTC
>few|TRBJ2-2|-|TRBV9
CASSVRGVSGELFF
TGTGCCAGCAGCGTAAGAGGGGTGTCCGGGGAGCTGTTTTTT
>-|TRBJ1-1|-|TRBV6-2/TRBV6-3
CASSYSGPLNTEAFF
TGTGCCAGCAGTTACTCGGGCCCCCTGAACACTGAAGCTTTCTTT
>medium-sized|TRBJ2-7|TRBD1|TRBV20-1
CSARTGIRYEQYF
TGCAGTGCTAGGACAGGGATCCGCTACGAGCAGTACTTC
>-|TRBJ2-7|-|TRBV4-1
CASSQGGGRPYEQYF
TGCGCCAGCAGCCAAGGCGGTGGCAGACCCTACGAGCAGTACTTC
>-|TRBJ2-5|-|TRBV6-6
CASSYGDMGETQYF
TGTGCCAGCAGTTACGGGGACATGGGAGAGACCCAGTACTTC
>-|TRBJ2-7|-|TRBV12-3/TRBV12-4
CASSPQGLEQYF
TGTGCCAGCAGTCCCCAAGGTCTGGAGCAGTACTTC
>-|TRBJ1-4|-|TRBV14
CASRPGGGGEKLFF
TGTGCCAGCAGGCCGGGCGGCGGAGGTGAAAAACTGTTTTTT